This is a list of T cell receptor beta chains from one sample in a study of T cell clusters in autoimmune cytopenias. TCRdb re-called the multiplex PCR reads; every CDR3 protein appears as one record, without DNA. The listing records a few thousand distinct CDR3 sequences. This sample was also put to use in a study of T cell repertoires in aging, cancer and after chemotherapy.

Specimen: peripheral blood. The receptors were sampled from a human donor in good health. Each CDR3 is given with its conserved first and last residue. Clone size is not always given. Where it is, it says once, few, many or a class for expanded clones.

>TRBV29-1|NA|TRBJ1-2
CSAWTPRSYGYTF
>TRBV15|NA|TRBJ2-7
CATSLGDKTSEQYF
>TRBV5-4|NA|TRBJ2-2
CASSRHGGGTGELFF
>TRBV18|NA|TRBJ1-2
CASSPREGGYTF
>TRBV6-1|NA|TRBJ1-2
CASTSGNYGYTF
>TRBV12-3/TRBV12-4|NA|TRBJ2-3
CASSLLRADTQYF
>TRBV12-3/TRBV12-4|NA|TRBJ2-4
CASSADSSKNIQYF
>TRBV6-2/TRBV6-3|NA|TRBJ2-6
CASSSTHGANVLTF
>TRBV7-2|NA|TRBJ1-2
CASSLALGQGGGYTF
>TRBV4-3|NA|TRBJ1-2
CASSQDGRGEGYTF
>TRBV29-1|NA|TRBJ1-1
CSAGTGADTEAFF
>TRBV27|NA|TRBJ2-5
CASRGQGRETQYF
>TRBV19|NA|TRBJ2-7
CASSPKRGGSYEQYF
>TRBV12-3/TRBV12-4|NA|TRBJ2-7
CASSRGRLNSYEQYF
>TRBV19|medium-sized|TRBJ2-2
CASRSGGWTGELFF
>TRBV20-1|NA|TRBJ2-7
CSASRTSGSVQYF
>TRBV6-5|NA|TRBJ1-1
CASSYAGPRGNTEAFF
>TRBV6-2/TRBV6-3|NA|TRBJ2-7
CASSSDARGREQYF
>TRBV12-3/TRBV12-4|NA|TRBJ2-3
CASSLQRSATDTQYF
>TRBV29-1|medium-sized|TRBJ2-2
CSATESAGGHGELFF
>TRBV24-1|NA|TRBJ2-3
CATSGASGWTDTQYF
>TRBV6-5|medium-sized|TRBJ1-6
CASSLTGTGVSSYNSPLHF
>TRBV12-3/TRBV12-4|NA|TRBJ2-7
CASSTTGGTYEQYF
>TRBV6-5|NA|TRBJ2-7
CASSTLGGGLRYEQYF
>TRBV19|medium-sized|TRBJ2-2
CASTKREVNTGELFF
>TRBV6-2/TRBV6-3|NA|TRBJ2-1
CASSSRTGASFNEQFF
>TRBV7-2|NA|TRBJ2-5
CASRPGPANQETQYF
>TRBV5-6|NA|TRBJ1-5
CASSLRGQGVQPQHF
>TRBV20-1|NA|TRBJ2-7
CSAIRQGRRSEQYF
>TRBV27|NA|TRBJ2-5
CASRATAIQETQYF
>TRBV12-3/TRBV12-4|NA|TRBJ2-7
CASSLRTSGRTSSYEQYF
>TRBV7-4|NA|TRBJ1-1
CASSQWDRENTEAFF
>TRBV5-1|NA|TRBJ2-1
CASRRESHNEQFF
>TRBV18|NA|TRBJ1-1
CASSQDRVQNTEAFF
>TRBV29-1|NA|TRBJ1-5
CSVSLGQSNQPQHF
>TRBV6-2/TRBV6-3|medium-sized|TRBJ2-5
CASSYLLQTQYF
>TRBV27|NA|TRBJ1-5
CASSSGEVSNQPQHF
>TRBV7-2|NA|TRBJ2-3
CASSLRMSSAIRTDTQYF
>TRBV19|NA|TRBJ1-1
CASMFGANTEAFF
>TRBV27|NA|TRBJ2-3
CASSLLGSIDTQYF
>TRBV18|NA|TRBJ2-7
CASAGQSYEQYF
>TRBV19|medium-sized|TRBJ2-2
CASSRGTGATGELFF
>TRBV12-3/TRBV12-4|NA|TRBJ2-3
CASSLSWVGRATDTQYF
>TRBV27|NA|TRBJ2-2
CASSSLPGLSTGELFF
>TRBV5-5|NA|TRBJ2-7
CASSQTGTVSSYEQYF
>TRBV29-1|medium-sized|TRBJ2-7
CSVTWGQGGEQYF
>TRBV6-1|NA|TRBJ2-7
CASSVGHEQYF
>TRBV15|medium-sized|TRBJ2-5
CATSRALGGTETQYF
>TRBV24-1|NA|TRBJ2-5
CATSDPAGVETQYF
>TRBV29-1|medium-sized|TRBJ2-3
CSVNRAGQKSTDTQYF
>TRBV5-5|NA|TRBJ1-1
CASSSLGGTSEAFF